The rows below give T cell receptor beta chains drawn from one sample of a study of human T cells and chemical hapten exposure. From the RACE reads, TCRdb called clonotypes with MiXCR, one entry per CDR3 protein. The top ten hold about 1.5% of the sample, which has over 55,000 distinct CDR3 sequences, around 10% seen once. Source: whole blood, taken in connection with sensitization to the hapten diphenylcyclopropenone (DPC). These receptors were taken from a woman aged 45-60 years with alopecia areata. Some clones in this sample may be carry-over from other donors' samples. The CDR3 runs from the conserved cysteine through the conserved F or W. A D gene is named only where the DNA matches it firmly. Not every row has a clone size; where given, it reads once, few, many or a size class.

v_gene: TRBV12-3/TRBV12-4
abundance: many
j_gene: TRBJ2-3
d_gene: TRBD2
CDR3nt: TGTGCCAGCAGACCGGGACTACCAGATACGCAGTATTTT
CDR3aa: CASRPGLPDTQYF

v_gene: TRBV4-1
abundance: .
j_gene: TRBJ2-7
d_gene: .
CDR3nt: TGCGCCAGCAGCACCCGACAGGGAGGTTACGAGCAGTACTTC
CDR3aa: CASSTRQGGYEQYF

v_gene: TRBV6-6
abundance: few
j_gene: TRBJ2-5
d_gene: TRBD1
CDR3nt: TGTGCCAGCAGTTACTCGACGACAGGGGGCGGAGAGACCCAGTACTTC
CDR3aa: CASSYSTTGGGETQYF

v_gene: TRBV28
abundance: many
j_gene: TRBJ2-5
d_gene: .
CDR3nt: TGTGCCAGCAGTTTTCAATGGGGCCAAGAGACCCAGTACTTC
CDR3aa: CASSFQWGQETQYF

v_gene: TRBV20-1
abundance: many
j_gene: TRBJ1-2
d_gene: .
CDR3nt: TGCAGTGCTAGCGAACGGGACGGCTATGGCTACACCTTC
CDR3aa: CSASERDGYGYTF

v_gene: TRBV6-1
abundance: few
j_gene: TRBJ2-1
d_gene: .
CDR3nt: TGTGCCAGCAGTGAAGCCTACCTGGGTGAGCAGTTCTTC
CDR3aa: CASSEAYLGEQFF

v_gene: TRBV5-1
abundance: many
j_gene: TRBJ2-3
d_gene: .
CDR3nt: TGCGCCAGCACCACCTCTCCGCCTACAGATACGCAGTATTTT
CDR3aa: CASTTSPPTDTQYF

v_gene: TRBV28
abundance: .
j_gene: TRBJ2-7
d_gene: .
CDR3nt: TGTGCCAGCAGCCTCAACACCGAGCAGTACTTC
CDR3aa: CASSLNTEQYF

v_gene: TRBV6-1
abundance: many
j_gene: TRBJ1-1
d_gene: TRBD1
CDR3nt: TGTGCCAGCAGGATAACCGGGACAGTGAACACTGAAGCTTTCTTT
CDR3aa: CASRITGTVNTEAFF

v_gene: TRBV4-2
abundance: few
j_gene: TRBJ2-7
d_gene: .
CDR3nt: TGTGCCAGCAGCCATGGGGTCGGGGATAACTACGAGCAGTACTTC
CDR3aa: CASSHGVGDNYEQYF

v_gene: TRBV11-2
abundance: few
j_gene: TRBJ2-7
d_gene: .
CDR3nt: TGTGCCAGCAGCTTAGAAGAACGCAGGTTCAGCTCCTACGAGCAGTACTTC
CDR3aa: CASSLEERRFSSYEQYF

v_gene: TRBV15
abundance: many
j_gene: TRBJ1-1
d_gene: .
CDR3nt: TGTGCCACCAACAGGGAAGGTAGAGGAGCTTTCTTT
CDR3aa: CATNREGRGAFF

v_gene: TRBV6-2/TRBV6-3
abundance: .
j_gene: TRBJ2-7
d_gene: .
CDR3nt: TGTGCCAGCAGCCCCCTGGGTGTTGGGAGAGCCTACGAGCAGTACTTC
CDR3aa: CASSPLGVGRAYEQYF